These 2 T cell receptor beta chains were sequenced from one sample in a study of blood T cells in healthy people across ages. A second PCR, run for about 7 to 12 cycles, used a sample-barcoded 5' primer plus a J-beta primer mix. TCRdb ran MiXCR on the 5' RACE reads and lists one entry per CDR3 protein. This table holds some 710,000 distinct CDR3 sequences, 20% to 25% found once. Sequencing was done on a sample of blood. These receptors originate from a man in his 70s in good health.

The sample holds a few counts of this clonotype. The V and J genes are TRBV30 and TRBJ1-1; no definite D call. The V and J ends lost 3 bases and 0 bases respectively, with 8 bases between them. The CDR3 spans 13 residues. Germline CDR1 is GTSNPN and CDR2 is SVGIG (reference sequence). The CDR3 region has the DNA TGTGCCTGGAGCGAGGGTCTGAACACTGAAGCTTTCTTT. It encodes CAWSEGLNTEAFF.

The chain recombines TRBV28 with TRBJ1-1, with 7 bases fitting TRBD1. The germline CDR1 and CDR2 sequences are MDHEN and SYDVKM. The ends lost 5 bases at V and 5 bases at J; junction bases unmatched: 5. The CDR3 is 13 amino acids. This CDR3 is CASSDRAGTEAFF. The CDR3 DNA reads TGTGCCAGCAGTGACAGGGCAGGGACTGAAGCTTTCTTT.